The T cell receptor beta chain under discussion was sequenced for a study of cytomegalovirus exposure and HLA in healthy donors (dated by TCRdb to the late 2010s). About the investigation overall: According to a later analysis, one platform produced both the roughly 120 validation repertoires and the roughly 640 repertoires of the first cohort. The study aimed to test whether cataloging public T cell receptors could reveal signatures of past pathogen exposure. In addition to the first cohort of about 650 subjects, a separate validation cohort of around 110 different subjects was used. The study combined high-throughput TCR immunosequencing, statistical association of individual TCRs with disease status, and machine learning to predict cytomegalovirus infection status.

Overall study results and their limits: Most TCR sequences were observed very rarely across donors, whereas some public TCRs were present in many individuals. Of the cluster scores, 94% were above 0 in a later analysis, which found that TCRs clustered in the first cohort also tended to co-occur in the 95 to 150 validation repertoires. In the study, approximately 150 TCR beta chains were listed as associated with cytomegalovirus. In vitro tests confirmed that three of the cytomegalovirus-associated TCR beta chains recognize cytomegalovirus antigens. In both the original and validation cohorts, the classifier was reported to diagnose cytomegalovirus status with high specificity and sensitivity. The validation cohort had no HLA typing available for a later analysis, so co-occurrence within that cohort was assessed over all 120 or so repertoires. The authors suggested that the approach could potentially be generalized to other disease states and immunological phenotypes.

The method behind the library was the immunoSEQ multiplex PCR assay. Turning to the authors' computational methods: A statistical classification framework was built for diagnosing cytomegalovirus status from the catalog of TCR beta chain sequences. TCRdb retrieved this table from immuneACCESS and kept in-frame rearrangements only. Not all clones are present; in checked studies, unresolved V genes account for under half, and no reason is known for the remainder. V and J calls and clone size are given by that table; D and trimming were obtained from the DNA. The sample table holds about 260,000 clones, of which 90% were seen once. The top ten clones comprise approximately 3.1% of the sample. According to the germline V gene, CDR1 reads SQVTM and CDR2 reads ANQGSEA. The junction shows trimming of 4 bases on V and 2 bases on J, and the gene matches do not reach 2 bases of it. CDR3 length: 12 amino acids, cysteine to phenylalanine. Solely the CDR3 DNA is kept, with 36 bases framed from the first base.

Donors formed part of the validation cohort, which comprised approximately 130 subjects and was distinct from the first cohort of several hundred subjects. Note on this clone: Its antigen is still unknown. No much larger clone exists at a distance of one base, and base qualities are not known.

This TCR came from a woman between 25 and 40 years old in good health and CMV-seronegative. The material sequenced was PBMCs. The chain uses TRBV29-1 and TRBJ2-7, with 7 bases aligning to TRBD2. The CDR3 protein is CSVGTSTYEQYF. The DNA is TGCAGCGTTGGGACTAGTACCTACGAGCAGTACTTC.